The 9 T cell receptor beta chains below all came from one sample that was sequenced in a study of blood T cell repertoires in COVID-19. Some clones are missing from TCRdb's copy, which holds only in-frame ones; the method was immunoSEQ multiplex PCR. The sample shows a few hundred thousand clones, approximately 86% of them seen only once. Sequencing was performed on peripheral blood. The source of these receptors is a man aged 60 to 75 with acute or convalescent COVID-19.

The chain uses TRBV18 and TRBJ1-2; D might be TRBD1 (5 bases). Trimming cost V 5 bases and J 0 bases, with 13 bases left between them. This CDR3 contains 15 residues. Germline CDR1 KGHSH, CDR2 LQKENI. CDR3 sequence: CASSTDSSANYGYTF. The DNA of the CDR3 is TGTGCCAGCTCAACTGACAGCTCAGCTAACTATGGCTACACCTTC.

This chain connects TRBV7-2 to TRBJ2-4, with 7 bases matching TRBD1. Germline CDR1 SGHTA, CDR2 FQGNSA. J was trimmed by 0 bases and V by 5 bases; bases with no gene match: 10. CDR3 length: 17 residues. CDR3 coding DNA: TGTGCCAGCAGCCTATCCACAGGGGCCCTAGCCAAAAACATTCAGTACTTC. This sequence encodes CASSLSTGALAKNIQYF.

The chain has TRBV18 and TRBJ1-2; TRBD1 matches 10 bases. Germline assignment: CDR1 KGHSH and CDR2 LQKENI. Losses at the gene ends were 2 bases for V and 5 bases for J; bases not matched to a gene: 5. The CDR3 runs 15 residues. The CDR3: CASSPFGQGEYGYTF. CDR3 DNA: TGTGCCAGCTCACCATTCGGACAGGGGGAGTATGGCTACACCTTC. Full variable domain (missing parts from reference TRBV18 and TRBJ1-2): NAGVMQNPRHLVRRRGQEARLRCSPMKGHSHVYWYRQLPEEGLKFMVYLQKENIIDESGMPKERFSAEFPKEGPSILRIQQVVRGDSAAYFCASSPFGQGEYGYTFGSGTRLTVV.

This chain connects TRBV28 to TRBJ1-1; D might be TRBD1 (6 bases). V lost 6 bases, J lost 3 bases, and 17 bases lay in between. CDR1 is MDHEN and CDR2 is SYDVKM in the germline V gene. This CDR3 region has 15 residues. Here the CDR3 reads CASSPNTGWYTEAFF. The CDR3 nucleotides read TGTGCCAGCAGCCCCAACACAGGGTGGTACACTGAAGCTTTCTTT.

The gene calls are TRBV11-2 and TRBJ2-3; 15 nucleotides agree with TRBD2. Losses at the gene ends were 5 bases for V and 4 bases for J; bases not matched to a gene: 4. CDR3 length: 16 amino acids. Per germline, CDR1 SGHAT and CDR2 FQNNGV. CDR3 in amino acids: CASSRTSGGAPDTQYF. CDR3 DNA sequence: TGTGCCAGCAGCCGGACTAGCGGGGGGGCCCCAGATACGCAGTATTTT.

This CDR3 is CASSSRQGWDNEQFF. The CDR3 DNA reads TGTGCCAGCAGCTCCAGACAGGGTTGGGACAATGAGCAGTTCTTC. This chain links TRBV11-1 with TRBJ2-1, with TRBD1 matching 7 bases. CDR1 SGHAT and CDR2 FQDESV come from the germline V gene (reference sequence). The CDR3 length is 15 residues. V lost 4 bases to trimming and J lost 5 bases; unmatched junction nucleotides: 8.

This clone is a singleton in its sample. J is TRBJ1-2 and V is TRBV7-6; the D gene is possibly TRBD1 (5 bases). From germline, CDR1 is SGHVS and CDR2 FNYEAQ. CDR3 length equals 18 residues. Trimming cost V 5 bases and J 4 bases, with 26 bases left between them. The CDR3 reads CASSPTDPRRLPAYGYTF. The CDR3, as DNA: TGTGCCAGCAGCCCGACAGACCCCCGGAGACTCCCGGCCTATGGCTACACCTTC.

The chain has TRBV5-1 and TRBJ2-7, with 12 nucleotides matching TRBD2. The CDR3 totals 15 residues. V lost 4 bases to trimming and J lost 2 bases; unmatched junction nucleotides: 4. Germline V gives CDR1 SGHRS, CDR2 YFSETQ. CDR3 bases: TGCGCCAGCAGCCCGACTAGCGGGGGCCCCTACGAGCAGTACTTC. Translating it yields CASSPTSGGPYEQYF.

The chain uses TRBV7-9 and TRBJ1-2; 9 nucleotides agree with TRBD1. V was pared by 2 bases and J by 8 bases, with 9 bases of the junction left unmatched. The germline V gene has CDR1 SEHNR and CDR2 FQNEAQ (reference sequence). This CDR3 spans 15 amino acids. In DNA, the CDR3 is TGTGCCAGCAGCTTAAAATGGGACAGGGAGGAGGGCTACACCTTC. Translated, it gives CASSLKWDREEGYTF.